A selection of T cell receptor beta chains follows, all from one sample in a study of OX40 agonist ivuxolimab in advanced cancers. The protocol was immunoSEQ multiplex PCR, while the TCRdb copy is restricted to in-frame clones and leaves out a portion. The table has more than 45,000 clones, roughly 84% seen once. This specimen consisted of CD4+ or CD8+ T cells sorted from blood, obtained in a trial of the OX40 agonist ivuxolimab. The source of these receptors is an adult with an advanced solid tumor such as melanoma, head and neck, liver or kidney cancer. The CDR3 runs from the conserved cysteine through the conserved F or W. The D gene is left open where the match is weak. Expanded clones are given a class, and other clones once, few, many or no size at all.

size: .
J: TRBJ1-6
D: .
V: TRBV4-2
CDR3: CASSQDLAVSYNSPLHF
DNA: TGTGCCAGCAGCCAAGATTTGGCGGTCTCCTATAATTCACCCCTCCACTTT

size: .
J: TRBJ2-1
D: .
V: TRBV2
CDR3: CASSYSDNEQFF
DNA: TGTGCCAGCAGCTACTCGGACAATGAGCAGTTCTTC

size: .
J: TRBJ2-3
D: TRBD2
V: TRBV7-6
CDR3: CASGIAGFSTDTQYF
DNA: TGTGCCAGCGGCATAGCGGGATTTAGCACAGATACGCAGTATTTT

size: .
J: TRBJ1-4
D: .
V: TRBV7-5
CDR3: CASSLAIGQGQSVFF
DNA: TGTGCCAGCAGCTTAGCGATAGGACAGGGACAATCGGTGTTTTTT

size: .
J: TRBJ2-7
D: TRBD2
V: TRBV10-1
CDR3: CASSELAGGHEQYF
DNA: TGCGCCAGCAGTGAACTAGCGGGAGGGCACGAGCAGTACTTC

size: once
J: TRBJ2-7
D: TRBD2
V: TRBV28
CDR3: CASSLYELAGDEQYF
DNA: TGTGCCAGCAGTTTATACGAACTAGCGGGAGACGAGCAGTACTTC

size: .
J: TRBJ1-2
D: .
V: TRBV15
CDR3: CATSREVANYGYTF
DNA: TGTGCCACCAGCAGAGAGGTAGCTAACTATGGCTACACCTTC

size: .
J: TRBJ1-2
D: .
V: TRBV6-1
CDR3: CASSITSLGENTF
DNA: TGTGCCAGCAGCATCACTTCCTTAGGGGAGAACACCTTC

size: .
J: TRBJ2-1
D: .
V: TRBV11-1
CDR3: CASSLVKSADNEQFF
DNA: TGTGCCAGCAGCTTAGTGAAGTCGGCGGACAATGAGCAGTTCTTC

size: .
J: TRBJ2-1
D: TRBD2
V: TRBV9
CDR3: CASSVATTSGRPDYNEQFF
DNA: TGTGCCAGCAGCGTAGCTACGACTAGCGGGAGGCCGGATTACAATGAGCAGTTCTTC

size: .
J: TRBJ2-7
D: TRBD1
V: TRBV7-9
CDR3: CASSITGDQGEQYF
DNA: TGTGCCAGCAGCATTACAGGGGATCAGGGAGAGCAGTACTTC

size: .
J: TRBJ2-1
D: .
V: TRBV5-4
CDR3: CASSPLSPGMNEQFF
DNA: TGTGCCAGCAGCCCCCTTTCCCCAGGGATGAATGAGCAGTTCTTC

size: .
J: TRBJ1-5
D: TRBD1
V: TRBV10-3
CDR3: CAISESGGYQPQHF
DNA: TGTGCCATCAGTGAGTCAGGGGGCTATCAGCCCCAGCATTTT

size: .
J: TRBJ1-4
D: TRBD1
V: TRBV7-9
CDR3: CASSFWTGRGEKLFF
DNA: TGTGCCAGCAGCTTTTGGACAGGCAGAGGAGAAAAACTGTTTTTT

size: once
J: TRBJ2-6
D: .
V: TRBV25-1
CDR3: CASSDATGANVLTF
DNA: TGTGCCAGCAGTGACGCGACTGGGGCCAACGTCCTGACTTTC

size: .
J: TRBJ1-2
D: .
V: TRBV6-5
CDR3: CASSPPGSYGYTF
DNA: TGTGCCAGCAGTCCACCGGGCTCTTATGGCTACACCTTC

size: .
J: TRBJ1-3
D: .
V: TRBV9
CDR3: CASSVDEAGWTASSGNTIYF
DNA: TGTGCCAGCAGCGTAGACGAGGCCGGATGGACTGCTAGCTCTGGAAACACCATATATTTT

size: .
J: TRBJ2-7
D: .
V: TRBV7-9
CDR3: CASSPSLTYEQYF
DNA: TGTGCCAGCTCCCCATCTCTCACCTACGAGCAGTACTTC

size: .
J: TRBJ2-1
D: .
V: TRBV2
CDR3: CASREKTNSLEFF
DNA: TGTGCCAGCAGGGAAAAGACGAACAGTTTGGAGTTCTTC

size: .
J: TRBJ2-7
D: .
V: TRBV30
CDR3: CAWGSGRDIGNEQYF
DNA: TGTGCCTGGGGATCCGGGCGGGACATAGGAAACGAGCAGTACTTC

size: once
J: TRBJ2-1
D: TRBD2
V: TRBV7-9
CDR3: CASSPKAGLASSYNEQFF
DNA: TGTGCCAGCAGCCCGAAGGCGGGACTAGCGAGTTCTTACAATGAGCAGTTCTTC

size: .
J: TRBJ1-1
D: TRBD1
V: TRBV28
CDR3: CASMRTGYEHTEAFF
DNA: TGTGCCAGCATGAGGACAGGGTATGAGCACACTGAAGCTTTCTTT

size: .
J: TRBJ2-3
D: .
V: TRBV5-1
CDR3: CASSSSQGPDTQYF
DNA: TGCGCCAGCAGCTCGAGTCAGGGCCCAGATACGCAGTATTTT

size: .
J: TRBJ1-1
D: .
V: TRBV5-1
CDR3: CASSSGATPSGFF
DNA: TGCGCCAGCAGCTCGGGGGCCACCCCATCAGGTTTCTTT